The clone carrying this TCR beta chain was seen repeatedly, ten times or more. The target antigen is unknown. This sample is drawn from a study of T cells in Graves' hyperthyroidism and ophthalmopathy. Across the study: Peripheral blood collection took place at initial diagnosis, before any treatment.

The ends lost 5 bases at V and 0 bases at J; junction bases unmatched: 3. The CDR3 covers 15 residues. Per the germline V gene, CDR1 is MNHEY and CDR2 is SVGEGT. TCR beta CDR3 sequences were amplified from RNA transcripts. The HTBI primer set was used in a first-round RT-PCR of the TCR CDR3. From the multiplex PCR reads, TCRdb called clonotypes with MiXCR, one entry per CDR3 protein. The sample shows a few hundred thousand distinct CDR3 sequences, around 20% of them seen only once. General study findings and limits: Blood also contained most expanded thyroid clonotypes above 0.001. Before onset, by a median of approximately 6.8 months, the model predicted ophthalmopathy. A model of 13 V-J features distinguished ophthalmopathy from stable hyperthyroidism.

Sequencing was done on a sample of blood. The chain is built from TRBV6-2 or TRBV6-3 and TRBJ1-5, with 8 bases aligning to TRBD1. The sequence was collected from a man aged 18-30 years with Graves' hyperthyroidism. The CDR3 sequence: CASSPGGFSNQPQHF. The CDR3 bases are TGTGCCAGCAGTCCAGGGGGCTTTAGCAATCAGCCCCAGCATTTT.